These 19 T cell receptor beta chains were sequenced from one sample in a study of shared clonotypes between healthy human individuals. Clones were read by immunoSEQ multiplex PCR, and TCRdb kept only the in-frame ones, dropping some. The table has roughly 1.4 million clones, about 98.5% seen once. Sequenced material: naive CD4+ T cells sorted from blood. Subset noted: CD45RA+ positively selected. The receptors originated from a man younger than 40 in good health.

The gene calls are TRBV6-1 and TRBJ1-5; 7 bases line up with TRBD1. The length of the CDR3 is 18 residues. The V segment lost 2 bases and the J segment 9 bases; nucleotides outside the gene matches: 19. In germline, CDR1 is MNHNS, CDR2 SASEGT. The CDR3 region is CASSERHLGGSGPGPQHF. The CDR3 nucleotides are TGTGCCAGCAGTGAACGTCATTTAGGGGGCTCGGGTCCTGGGCCCCAGCATTTT.

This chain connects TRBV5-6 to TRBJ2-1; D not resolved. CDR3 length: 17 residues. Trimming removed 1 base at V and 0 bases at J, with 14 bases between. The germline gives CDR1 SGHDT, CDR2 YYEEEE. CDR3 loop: CASSLYAGPSSYNEQFF. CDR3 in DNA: TGTGCCAGCAGCTTGTACGCAGGTCCGAGCTCCTACAATGAGCAGTTCTTC.

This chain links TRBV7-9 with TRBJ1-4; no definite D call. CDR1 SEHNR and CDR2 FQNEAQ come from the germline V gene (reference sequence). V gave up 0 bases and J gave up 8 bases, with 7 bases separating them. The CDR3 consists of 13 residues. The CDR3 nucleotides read TGTGCCAGCAGCTTAGCGACGAGAGAAAAACTGTTTTTT. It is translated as CASSLATREKLFF.

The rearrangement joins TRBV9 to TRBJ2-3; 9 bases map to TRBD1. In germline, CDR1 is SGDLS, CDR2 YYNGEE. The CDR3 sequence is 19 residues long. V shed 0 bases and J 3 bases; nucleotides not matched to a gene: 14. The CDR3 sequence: CASSVGVQGAVVFTDTQYF. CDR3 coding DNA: TGTGCCAGCAGCGTAGGAGTACAGGGGGCGGTTGTTTTTACAGATACGCAGTATTTT.

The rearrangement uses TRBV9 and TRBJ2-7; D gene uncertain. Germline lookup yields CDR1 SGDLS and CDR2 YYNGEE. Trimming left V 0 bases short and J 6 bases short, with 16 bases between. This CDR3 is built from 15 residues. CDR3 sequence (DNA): TGTGCCAGCAGCGTAGGGGCAACAGCCCTTGGCGAGCAGTACTTC. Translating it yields CASSVGATALGEQYF.

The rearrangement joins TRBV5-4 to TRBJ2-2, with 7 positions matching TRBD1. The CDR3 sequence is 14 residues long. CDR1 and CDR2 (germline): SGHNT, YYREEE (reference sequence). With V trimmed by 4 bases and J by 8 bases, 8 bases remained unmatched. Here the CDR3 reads CASSDGQARGELFF. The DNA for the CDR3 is TGTGCCAGCAGCGACGGACAGGCTCGGGGGGAGCTGTTTTTT.

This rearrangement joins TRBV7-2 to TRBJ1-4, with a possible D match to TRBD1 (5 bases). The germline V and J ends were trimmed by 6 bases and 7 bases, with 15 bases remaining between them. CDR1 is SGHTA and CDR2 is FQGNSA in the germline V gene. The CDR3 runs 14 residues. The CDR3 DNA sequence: TGTGCCAGCAGACCTTCAGGGAGTAGTGAAAAACTGTTTTTT. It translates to CASRPSGSSEKLFF.

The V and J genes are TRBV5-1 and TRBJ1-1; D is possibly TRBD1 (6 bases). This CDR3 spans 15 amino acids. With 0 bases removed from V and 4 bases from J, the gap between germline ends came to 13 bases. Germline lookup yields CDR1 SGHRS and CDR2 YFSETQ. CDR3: CASSLDGGASTEAFF. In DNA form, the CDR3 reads TGCGCCAGCAGCTTGGATGGGGGCGCGTCCACTGAAGCTTTCTTT.

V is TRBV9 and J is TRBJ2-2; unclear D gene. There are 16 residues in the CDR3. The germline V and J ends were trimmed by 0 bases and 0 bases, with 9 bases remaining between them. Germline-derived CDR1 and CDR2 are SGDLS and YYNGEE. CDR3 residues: CASSVAWATNTGELFF. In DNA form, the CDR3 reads TGTGCCAGCAGCGTAGCTTGGGCAACGAACACCGGGGAGCTGTTTTTT.

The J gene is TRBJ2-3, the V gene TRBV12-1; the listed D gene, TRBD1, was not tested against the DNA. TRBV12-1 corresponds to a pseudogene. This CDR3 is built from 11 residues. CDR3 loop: CASSFRNTQYF. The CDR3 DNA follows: TGTGCCAGCAGCTTCAGGAATACGCAGTATTTT.

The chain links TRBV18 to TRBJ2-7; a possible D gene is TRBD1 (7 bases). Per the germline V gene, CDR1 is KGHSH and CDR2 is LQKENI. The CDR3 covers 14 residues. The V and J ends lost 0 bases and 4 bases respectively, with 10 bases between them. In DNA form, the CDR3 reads TGTGCCAGCTCACCACCGGAGGGGGCTTACGAGCAGTACTTC. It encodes CASSPPEGAYEQYF.

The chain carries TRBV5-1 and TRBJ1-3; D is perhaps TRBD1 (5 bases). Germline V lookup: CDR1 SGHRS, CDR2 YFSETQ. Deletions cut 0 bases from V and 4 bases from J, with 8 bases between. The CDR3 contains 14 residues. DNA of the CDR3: TGCGCCAGCAGCTTGGCCCAGGGCGGAAACACCATATATTTT. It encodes CASSLAQGGNTIYF.

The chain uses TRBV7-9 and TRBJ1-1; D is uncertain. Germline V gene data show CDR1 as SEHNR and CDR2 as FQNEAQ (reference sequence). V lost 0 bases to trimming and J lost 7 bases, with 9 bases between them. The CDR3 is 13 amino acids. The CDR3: CASSLALEGEAFF. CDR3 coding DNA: TGTGCCAGCAGCTTAGCACTCGAGGGTGAAGCTTTCTTT.

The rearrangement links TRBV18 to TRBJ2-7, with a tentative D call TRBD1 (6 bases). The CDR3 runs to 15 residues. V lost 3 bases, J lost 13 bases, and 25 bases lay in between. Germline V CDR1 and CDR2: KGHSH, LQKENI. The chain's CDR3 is CASSPEQGSFGPAYF. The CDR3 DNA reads TGTGCCAGCTCACCCGAACAGGGTTCCTTCGGGCCGGCTTACTTC.

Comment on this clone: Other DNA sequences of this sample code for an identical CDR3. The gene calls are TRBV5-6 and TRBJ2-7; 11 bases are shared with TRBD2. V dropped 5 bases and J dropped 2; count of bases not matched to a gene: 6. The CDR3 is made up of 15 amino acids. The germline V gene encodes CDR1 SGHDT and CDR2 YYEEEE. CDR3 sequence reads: CASSLGLAGTYEQYF. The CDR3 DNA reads TGTGCCAGCAGTTTAGGACTAGCGGGTACCTACGAGCAGTACTTC.

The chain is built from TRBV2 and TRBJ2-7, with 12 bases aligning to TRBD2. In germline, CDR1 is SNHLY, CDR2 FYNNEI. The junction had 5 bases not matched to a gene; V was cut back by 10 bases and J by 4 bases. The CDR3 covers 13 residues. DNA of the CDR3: TGTGCCACCGCACTAGCGGGAGGTTACGAGCAGTACTTC. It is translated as CATALAGGYEQYF.

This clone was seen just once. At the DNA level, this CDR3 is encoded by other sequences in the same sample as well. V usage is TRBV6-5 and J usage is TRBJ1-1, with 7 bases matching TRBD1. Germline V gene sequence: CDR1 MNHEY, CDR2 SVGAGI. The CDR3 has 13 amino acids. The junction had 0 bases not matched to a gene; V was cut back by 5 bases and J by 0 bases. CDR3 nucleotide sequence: TGTGCCAGCAGTGACAGGGTGAACACTGAAGCTTTCTTT. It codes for CASSDRVNTEAFF.

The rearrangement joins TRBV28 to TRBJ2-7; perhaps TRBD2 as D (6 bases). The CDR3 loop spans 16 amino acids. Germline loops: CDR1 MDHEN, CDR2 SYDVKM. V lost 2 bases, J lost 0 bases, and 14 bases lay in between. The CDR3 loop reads CASSLNSFGSSYEQYF. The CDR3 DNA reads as TGTGCCAGCAGTTTAAATTCCTTCGGGAGCTCCTACGAGCAGTACTTC.

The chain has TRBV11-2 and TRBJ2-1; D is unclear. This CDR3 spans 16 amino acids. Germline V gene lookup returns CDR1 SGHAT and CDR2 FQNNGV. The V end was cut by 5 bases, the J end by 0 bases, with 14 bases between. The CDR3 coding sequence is TGTGCCAGCAGCCCGAACTCCATTAGCTCCTACAATGAGCAGTTCTTC. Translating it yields CASSPNSISSYNEQFF. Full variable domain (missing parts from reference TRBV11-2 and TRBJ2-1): EAGVAQSPRYKIIEKRQSVAFWCNPISGHATLYWYQQILGQGPKLLIQFQNNGVVDDSQLPKDRFSAERLKGVDSTLKIQPAKLEDSAVYLCASSPNSISSYNEQFFGPGTRLTVL.